Given below is one T cell receptor beta chain in context. Trimming removed 0 bases at V and 7 bases at J, with 11 bases between. The CDR3 covers 14 residues. Per the germline V gene, CDR1 is SGHRS and CDR2 is YFSETQ. Combining a sample-barcoded 5' primer with a J-beta primer mix, a second PCR ran for 7 to 11 cycles. TCRdb reanalysed the 5' RACE reads using MiXCR and keeps one entry per CDR3 protein. The table records more than 650,000 distinct CDR3 sequences, roughly 50% of them present only once. This record comes from a study of blood T cells in healthy people across ages. The chain links TRBV5-1 to TRBJ1-5; tentatively, D is TRBD1 (6 bases). This TCR came from a man of 80 years or more in good health. The material sequenced was blood. The CDR3: CASSLEAGDQPQHF. As DNA, the CDR3 is TGCGCCAGCAGCTTGGAGGCAGGGGACCAGCCCCAGCATTTT.